These 14 T cell receptor beta chains were all obtained from the same sample, sequenced in a study of cytomegalovirus exposure and HLA in healthy donors. The PCR used 60 Vbeta and 13 Jbeta primers. The repertoire was sequenced with immunoSEQ multiplex PCR; TCRdb's copy has only in-frame clones and lacks some. Seen here are 110,000 or so clones, under 85% observed once, and the top ten hold 2% to 2.5%. Material: PBMCs. Every receptor here comes from a man younger than 40 in good health and CMV-seronegative.

The chain uses TRBV27 and TRBJ1-1, with a possible D match to TRBD1 (6 bases). The length of the CDR3 is 14 residues. Germline assignment: CDR1 MNHEY and CDR2 SMNVEV (reference sequence). Deletions cut 6 bases from V and 6 bases from J, with 17 bases between. CDR3 sequence (DNA): TGTGCCAGCAGCTCATCGGGGGCGGGGGCTGAAGCTTTCTTT. Its protein product is CASSSSGAGAEAFF.

In regard to this clone: Other nucleotide sequences from this sample produce the same CDR3. V usage is TRBV6-5 and J usage is TRBJ1-6, with no clear D. Per germline, CDR1 MNHEY and CDR2 SVGAGI. With 3 bases removed from V and 6 bases from J, the gap between germline ends came to 9 bases. This CDR3 has 14 amino acids. CDR3 residues: CASSYGQFNSPLHF. CDR3 in DNA: TGTGCCAGCAGTTATGGGCAGTTTAATTCACCCCTCCACTTT.

The V call is TRBV5-1, the J call TRBJ2-1; 8 bases fit TRBD2. The CDR3 totals 14 residues. With V trimmed by 4 bases and J by 7 bases, 7 bases remained unmatched. Germline V lookup: CDR1 SGHRS, CDR2 YFSETQ. The CDR3 is CASSATSGGNEQFF. The CDR3, as DNA: TGCGCCAGCAGCGCCACTAGCGGAGGGAATGAGCAGTTCTTC.

This clone came up a few times. The J gene is TRBJ2-7, the V gene TRBV6-5; the match to TRBD1 covers 9 bases. This CDR3 spans 15 amino acids. The germline V gene encodes CDR1 MNHEY and CDR2 SVGAGI. Losses at the gene ends were 2 bases for V and 4 bases for J; bases not matched to a gene: 6. CDR3 coding DNA: TGTGCCAGCAGTTACAAAGGGACAGGGACGTACGAGCAGTACTTC. Residues: CASSYKGTGTYEQYF.

The genes are TRBV4-3 and TRBJ1-2; D is unresolved. Germline V gives CDR1 LGHNA, CDR2 YSLEER. The CDR3 is 16 residues long. Trimming took 0 bases from V and 0 from J, leaving 11 bases between them. The CDR3 protein is CASSQDPQRTNYGYTF. The CDR3 DNA sequence: TGCGCCAGCAGCCAAGATCCTCAGCGTACTAACTATGGCTACACCTTC.

DNA of the CDR3: TGTGCCAGCAGCTCAGCGGGGGCGGGGGACGGGGAGCTGTTTTTT. It translates to CASSSAGAGDGELFF. This rearrangement joins TRBV7-3 to TRBJ2-2, with TRBD2 matching over 8 bases. V was pared by 4 bases and J by 7 bases, with 8 bases of the junction left unmatched. Germline assignment: CDR1 SGHTA and CDR2 FQGTGA. The CDR3 runs to 15 residues. The full variable domain, rest sourced from reference TRBV7-3 and TRBJ2-2, is GAGVSQTPSNKVTEKGKYVELRCDPISGHTALYWYRQSLGQGPEFLIYFQGTGAADDSGLPNDRFFAVRPEGSVSTLKIQRTERGDSAVYLCASSSAGAGDGELFFGEGSRLTVL.

The V and J genes are TRBV2 and TRBJ1-5, with D unclear. Germline V gene lookup returns CDR1 SNHLY and CDR2 FYNNEI. V gave up 2 bases and J gave up 2 bases, with 13 bases separating them. This CDR3 contains 16 residues. CDR3 sequence: CASSENKLPGNQPQHF. As DNA, the CDR3 is TGTGCCAGCAGTGAAAATAAACTCCCGGGCAATCAGCCCCAGCATTTT.

This sequence joins TRBV5-6 and TRBJ2-1, with 10 nucleotides matching TRBD2. Germline CDR1 SGHDT, CDR2 YYEEEE. Trimming cost V 3 bases and J 7 bases; bases outside gene matches: 16. This CDR3 contains 18 residues. CDR3 nucleotides: TGTGCCAGCAGCTCCCCCCTCCAAGCGGGGGGGCCTATTAATGAGCAGTTCTTC. Its translation: CASSSPLQAGGPINEQFF.

Concerning this clone itself: A read error may account for a junction end that differs from germline. Other DNA sequences in the same sample also yield this CDR3. The J gene is TRBJ1-5, the V gene TRBV6-5, with 7 bases matching TRBD1. Germline V gene sequence: CDR1 MNHEY, CDR2 SVGAGI. The CDR3 covers 14 residues. The CDR3 here is CASSPAQGDQPQHF. The CDR3 nucleotides are TGTGCTAGCAGTCCCGCCCAGGGGGATCAGCCCCAGCATTTT.

The chain is built from TRBV7-8 and TRBJ2-3, with 9 bases identical to TRBD2. CDR1 and CDR2 (germline): SGHVS, FQNEAQ. The CDR3 runs to 17 residues. V lost 1 base and J lost 4; bases outside the gene matches: 9. The DNA of the CDR3 is TGTGCCAGCAGCTTAGTGGGTAGCGGGAGTGTCGCAGATACGCAGTATTTT. Encoded protein: CASSLVGSGSVADTQYF.

This sequence joins TRBV5-1 and TRBJ1-1; 9 bases agree with TRBD1. The CDR3 covers 14 residues. V trimming: 5 bases; J trimming: 4 bases; junction bases outside the gene matches: 6. Germline V gives CDR1 SGHRS, CDR2 YFSETQ. CDR3 amino acids: CASRSLTGGTEAFF. CDR3 in DNA: TGCGCCAGCAGGAGCCTGACAGGGGGCACTGAAGCTTTCTTT.

The rearrangement joins TRBV7-2 to TRBJ2-2; D gene uncertain. Trimming took 7 bases from V and 2 from J, leaving 11 bases between them. The CDR3 consists of 14 residues. CDR1 is SGHTA, CDR2 FQGNSA, per germline. The CDR3 spells CASNEAANTGELFF. The CDR3 DNA is TGTGCCAGCAATGAGGCAGCCAACACCGGGGAGCTGTTTTTT. Full variable domain (remainder filled in from reference TRBV7-2 and TRBJ2-2): GAGVSQSPSNKVTEKGKDVELRCDPISGHTALYWYRQSLGQGLEFLIYFQGNSAPDKSGLPSDRFSAERTGGSVSTLTIQRTQQEDSAVYLCASNEAANTGELFFGEGSRLTVL.

The rearrangement links TRBV4-3 to TRBJ2-5; weak D call: TRBD2 (5 bases). The CDR3 contains 15 residues. Germline CDR1 and CDR2: LGHNA and YSLEER. Trimming pared 3 bases from V and 2 bases from J, leaving 13 bases between. The CDR3 is CASSHNPGTQETQYF. DNA for the CDR3: TGCGCCAGCAGCCACAACCCGGGAACACAAGAGACCCAGTACTTC.

The rearrangement uses TRBV19 and TRBJ1-4; TRBD1 agrees at 9 bases. This CDR3 region has 14 residues. With V trimmed by 4 bases and J by 8 bases, 5 bases remained unmatched. CDR1 is LNHDA, CDR2 SQIVND, per germline (reference sequence). The CDR3 loop reads CASSRTGVNEKLFF. CDR3 in DNA: TGTGCCAGTAGTAGGACAGGGGTAAACGAAAAACTGTTTTTT.